Listed below are T cell receptor beta chains from one sample, sequenced in a study of cytomegalovirus exposure and HLA in healthy donors. The data were produced by immunoSEQ multiplex PCR, yet TCRdb's version contains in-frame clones alone and is incomplete. The sample shows about 120,000 clones, 88% of them seen only once. Sequencing was performed on PBMCs. The receptors shown here come from a woman aged 18-30 years in good health and CMV-seropositive. Both conserved end residues are part of each CDR3. Fields, in order: V gene, clone size, D gene, J gene, CDR3 protein, CDR3 DNA. A D gene is named only where the DNA matches it firmly. The size entry is marked missing in some rows and otherwise reads once, few, many or a size class.

>TRBV27|NA|TRBD2|TRBJ2-5
CASSLAASGRETQYF
TGTGCCAGCAGTTTAGCTGCTAGCGGGAGAGAGACCCAGTACTTC
>TRBV27|NA|TRBD1|TRBJ1-2
CASSLGQGPRGYTF
TGTGCCAGCAGTCTCGGACAGGGACCTCGGGGCTACACCTTC
>TRBV28|once|NA|TRBJ1-3
CASNLGSRVSGNTIYF
TGTGCCAGCAATTTAGGGTCCAGGGTCTCTGGAAACACCATATATTTT
>TRBV18|NA|NA|TRBJ1-2
CASSQIQGRAMGYTF
TGTGCCAGCTCACAAATTCAGGGGAGAGCTATGGGCTACACCTTC
>TRBV2|NA|TRBD1|TRBJ2-7
CASSARTGGNYEQYF
TGTGCCAGCAGTGCGAGGACAGGGGGTAACTACGAGCAGTACTTC
>TRBV4-3|NA|TRBD2|TRBJ2-1
CASSRRLASYNEQFF
TGCGCCAGCAGCCGCCGACTAGCTTCCTACAATGAGCAGTTCTTC
>TRBV2|once|TRBD2|TRBJ2-1
CASRPPKAGGNNEQFF
TGTGCCAGCAGACCACCCAAAGCGGGGGGCAACAATGAGCAGTTCTTC
>TRBV5-6|once|NA|TRBJ2-3
CASSTGPTDTQYF
TGTGCCAGCAGCACAGGGCCCACAGATACGCAGTATTTT
>TRBV6-1|NA|TRBD2|TRBJ2-7
CASSDDGAGLYEQYF
TGTGCCAGCAGTGATGATGGAGCGGGGCTCTACGAGCAGTACTTC
>TRBV7-9|NA|TRBD1|TRBJ2-1
CASIDRAPYNEQFF
TGTGCCAGCATAGACAGGGCACCCTACAATGAGCAGTTCTTC
>TRBV10-3|few|NA|TRBJ2-1
CAISINYNEQFF
TGTGCCATCAGCATCAACTACAATGAGCAGTTCTTC
>TRBV5-8|NA|TRBD1|TRBJ1-6
CASSADRERRNSPLHF
TGTGCCAGCAGCGCAGACAGGGAACGGCGTAATTCACCCCTCCACTTT
>TRBV11-2|many|NA|TRBJ2-5
CASSLEGPSWETQYF
TGTGCCAGCAGCTTAGAAGGTCCTAGTTGGGAGACCCAGTACTTC
>TRBV7-9|NA|NA|TRBJ2-7
CASSPANKHPLRPYEQYF
TGTGCCAGCAGCCCAGCCAACAAGCACCCCCTCAGGCCCTACGAGCAGTACTTC
>TRBV4-1|NA|NA|TRBJ1-2
CASSQGGASPDGYTF
TGCGCCAGCAGCCAGGGGGGAGCTTCGCCGGATGGCTACACCTTC
>TRBV27|NA|NA|TRBJ1-1
CASSLYGRGTGTEAFF
TGTGCCAGCAGTTTATATGGCAGGGGAACAGGGACTGAAGCTTTCTTT
>TRBV4-2|NA|NA|TRBJ1-5
CASSPQGYGNQPQHF
TGTGCCAGCAGCCCACAGGGTTATGGTAATCAGCCCCAGCATTTT
>TRBV7-3|NA|NA|TRBJ2-5
CASSLFKGGLETQYF
TGTGCCAGCAGCTTATTTAAAGGGGGATTAGAGACCCAGTACTTC
>TRBV29-1|once|NA|TRBJ2-7
CSVGASGYEQYF
TGCAGCGTTGGTGCATCCGGCTACGAGCAGTACTTC
>TRBV6-6|once|TRBD1|TRBJ1-2
CASILDRVYGYTF
TGTGCCAGCATCTTGGACAGGGTTTATGGCTACACCTTC
>TRBV5-1|NA|TRBD1|TRBJ1-4
CASRRSRQGANYQNEKLFF
TGCGCCAGCAGACGGTCCAGACAGGGGGCGAATTACCAGAATGAAAAACTGTTTTTT
>TRBV5-1|NA|NA|TRBJ1-1
CASSLVGGSNTEAFF
TGCGCCAGCAGCTTGGTCGGCGGGAGCAACACTGAAGCTTTCTTT
>TRBV11-2|NA|NA|TRBJ2-1
CASSLGIRVSYNEQFF
TGTGCCAGCAGCTTAGGTATCCGGGTTTCCTACAATGAGCAGTTCTTC
>TRBV9|NA|NA|TRBJ1-1
CASSGTGRGNTEAFF
TGTGCCAGCAGTGGTACAGGGAGAGGGAACACTGAAGCTTTCTTT
>TRBV27|NA|NA|TRBJ1-2
CASSSNSNYGYTF
TGTGCCAGCAGTTCGAACAGTAACTATGGCTACACCTTC
>TRBV19|NA|NA|TRBJ1-1
CASSFKNTEAFF
TGTGCCAGTTCCTTTAAGAACACTGAAGCTTTCTTT
>TRBV2|NA|NA|TRBJ2-7
CASRSQWRSGEQYF
TGTGCCAGCAGGTCTCAGTGGAGGTCGGGCGAGCAGTACTTC
>TRBV2|once|TRBD1|TRBJ2-3
CASSAGQAATDTQYF
TGTGCCAGCAGTGCGGGACAGGCGGCCACAGATACGCAGTATTTT
>TRBV30|NA|NA|TRBJ2-7
CAASGGESAYEQYF
TGTGCCGCCTCGGGCGGGGAATCTGCCTACGAGCAGTACTTC
>TRBV29-1|NA|TRBD1|TRBJ2-5
CSVAGTGGFQETQYF
TGCAGCGTCGCTGGGACAGGGGGTTTCCAAGAGACCCAGTACTTC
>TRBV6-5|NA|NA|TRBJ1-1
CASSYPGAGNTEAFF
TGTGCCAGCAGTTACCCCGGTGCAGGGAACACTGAAGCTTTCTTT
>TRBV19|few|TRBD2|TRBJ2-7
CASKPSGGYEQYF
TGTGCCAGTAAACCTAGCGGGGGCTACGAGCAGTACTTC
>TRBV6-1|NA|TRBD2|TRBJ2-3
CASSVLAGPPTDTQYF
TGTGCCAGCAGTGTCCTAGCGGGGCCCCCCACAGATACGCAGTATTTT
>TRBV10-3|once|TRBD1|TRBJ1-3
CAIRTTGGLGNTIYF
TGTGCCATCAGAACGACAGGGGGCTTAGGAAACACCATATATTTT
>TRBV4-3|NA|NA|TRBJ1-2
CASSQDTAANYGYTF
TGCGCCAGCAGCCAAGACACAGCAGCTAACTATGGCTACACCTTC
>TRBV15|NA|NA|TRBJ1-2
CATSRDDGEEHGNYGYTF
TGTGCCACCAGCAGAGATGACGGAGAGGAGCACGGAAACTATGGCTACACCTTC
>TRBV5-1|NA|NA|TRBJ1-1
CASSLEGSANTEAFF
TGCGCCAGCAGCTTGGAGGGGTCGGCGAACACTGAAGCTTTCTTT
>TRBV5-1|NA|NA|TRBJ2-7
CASSSGSYEQYF
TGCGCCAGTAGCTCGGGTAGCTACGAGCAGTACTTC
>TRBV30|NA|NA|TRBJ1-1
CAWSTQTSRNTEAFF
TGTGCCTGGAGTACCCAGACAAGCAGGAACACTGAAGCTTTCTTT
>TRBV5-4|once|NA|TRBJ2-3
CASSLFAVDTQYF
TGTGCCAGCAGCTTGTTCGCGGTAGATACGCAGTATTTT
>TRBV9|NA|NA|TRBJ2-1
CASSVTGVLYNEQFF
TGTGCCAGCAGCGTTACGGGAGTTTTGTACAATGAGCAGTTCTTC